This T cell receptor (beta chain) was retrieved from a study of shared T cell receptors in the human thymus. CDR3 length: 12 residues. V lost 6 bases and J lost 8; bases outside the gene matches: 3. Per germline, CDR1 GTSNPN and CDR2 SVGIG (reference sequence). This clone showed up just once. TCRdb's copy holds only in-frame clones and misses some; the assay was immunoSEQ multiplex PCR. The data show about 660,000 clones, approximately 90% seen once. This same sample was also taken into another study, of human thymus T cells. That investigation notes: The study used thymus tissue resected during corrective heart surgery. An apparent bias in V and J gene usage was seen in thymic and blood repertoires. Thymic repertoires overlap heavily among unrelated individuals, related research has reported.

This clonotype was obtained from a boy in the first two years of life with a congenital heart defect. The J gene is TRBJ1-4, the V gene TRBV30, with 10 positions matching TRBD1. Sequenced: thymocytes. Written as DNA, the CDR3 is TGTGCCTGCGGGACAGGGGACGAAAAACTGTTTTTT. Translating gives CACGTGDEKLFF.